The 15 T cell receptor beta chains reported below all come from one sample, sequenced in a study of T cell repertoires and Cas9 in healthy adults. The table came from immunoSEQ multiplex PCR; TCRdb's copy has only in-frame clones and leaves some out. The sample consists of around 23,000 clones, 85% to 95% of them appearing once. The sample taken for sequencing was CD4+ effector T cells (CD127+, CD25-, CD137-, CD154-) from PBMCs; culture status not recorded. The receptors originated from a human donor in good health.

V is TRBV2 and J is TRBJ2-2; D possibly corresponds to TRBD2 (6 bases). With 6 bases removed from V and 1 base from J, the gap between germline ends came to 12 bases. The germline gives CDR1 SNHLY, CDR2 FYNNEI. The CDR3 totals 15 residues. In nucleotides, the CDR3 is TGTGCCAGCAGGCCGGGACTTCGGAACACCGGGGAGCTGTTTTTT. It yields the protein CASRPGLRNTGELFF.

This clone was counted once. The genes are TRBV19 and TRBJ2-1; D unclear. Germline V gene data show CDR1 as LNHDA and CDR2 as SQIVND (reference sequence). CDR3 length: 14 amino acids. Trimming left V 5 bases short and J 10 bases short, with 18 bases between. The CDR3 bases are TGTGCCAGTAGTCAGGCCGACGGAGTGAGGGAGCAGTTCTTC. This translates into CASSQADGVREQFF.

The CDR3 DNA follows: TGTGCCAGCAGCTTGCGACAGGGGATTCAGCCCCAGCATTTT. This sequence encodes CASSLRQGIQPQHF. V usage is TRBV7-9 and J usage is TRBJ1-5, with TRBD1 matching over 8 bases. The germline CDR1 and CDR2 sequences are SEHNR and FQNEAQ (reference sequence). The V segment lost 3 bases and the J segment 6 bases; nucleotides outside the gene matches: 4. This CDR3 is built from 14 residues.

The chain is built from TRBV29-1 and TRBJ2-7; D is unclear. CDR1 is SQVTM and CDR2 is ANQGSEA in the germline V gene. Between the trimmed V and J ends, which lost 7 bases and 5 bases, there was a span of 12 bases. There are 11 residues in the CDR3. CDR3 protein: CSASNGNEQYV. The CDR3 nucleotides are TGCAGCGCGTCCAATGGGAACGAGCAGTACGTC.

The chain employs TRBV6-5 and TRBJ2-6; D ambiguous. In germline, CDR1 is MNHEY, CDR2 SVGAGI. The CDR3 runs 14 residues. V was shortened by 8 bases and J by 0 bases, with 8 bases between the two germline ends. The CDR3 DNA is TGTGCCAGCGGTACCCTCTCTGGGGCCAACGTCCTGACTTTC. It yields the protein CASGTLSGANVLTF.

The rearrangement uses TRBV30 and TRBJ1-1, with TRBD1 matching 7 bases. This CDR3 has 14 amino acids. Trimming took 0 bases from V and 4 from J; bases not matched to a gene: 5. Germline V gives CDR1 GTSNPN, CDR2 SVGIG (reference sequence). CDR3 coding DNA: TGTGCCTGGAGTGTAGGGGGCGGTGTCACTGAAGCTTTCTTT. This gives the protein CAWSVGGGVTEAFF.

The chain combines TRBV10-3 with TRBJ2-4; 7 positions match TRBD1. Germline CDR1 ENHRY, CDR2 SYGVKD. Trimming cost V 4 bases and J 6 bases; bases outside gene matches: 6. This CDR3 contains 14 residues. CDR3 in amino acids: CAISAWDSGNIQYF. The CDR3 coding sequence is TGTGCCATCAGTGCCTGGGACAGTGGAAACATTCAGTACTTC.

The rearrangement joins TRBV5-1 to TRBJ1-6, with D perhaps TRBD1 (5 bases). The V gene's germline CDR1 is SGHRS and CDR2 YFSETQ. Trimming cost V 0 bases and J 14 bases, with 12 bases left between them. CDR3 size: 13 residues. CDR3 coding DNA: TGCGCCAGCAGCTTGGATCCAGGGTCGACCCTCCACTTT. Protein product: CASSLDPGSTLHF.

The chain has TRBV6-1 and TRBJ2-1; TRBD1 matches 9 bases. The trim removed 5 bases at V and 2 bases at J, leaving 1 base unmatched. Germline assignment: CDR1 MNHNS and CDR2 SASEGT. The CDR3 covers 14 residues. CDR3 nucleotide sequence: TGTGCCAGCAGTCGGGACAGGGCCTACAATGAGCAGTTCTTC. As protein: CASSRDRAYNEQFF.

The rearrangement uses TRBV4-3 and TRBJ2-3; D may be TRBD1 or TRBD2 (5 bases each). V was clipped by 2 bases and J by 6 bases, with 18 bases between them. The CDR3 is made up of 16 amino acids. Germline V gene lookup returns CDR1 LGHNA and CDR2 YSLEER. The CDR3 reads CASSQPGTHPYDTQYF. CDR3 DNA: TGCGCCAGCAGCCAACCCGGGACGCACCCTTATGATACGCAGTATTTT.

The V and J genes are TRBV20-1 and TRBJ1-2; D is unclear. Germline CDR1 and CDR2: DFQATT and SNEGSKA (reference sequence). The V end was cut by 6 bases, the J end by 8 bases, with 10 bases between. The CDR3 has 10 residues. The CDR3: CSALREGYTF. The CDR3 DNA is TGCAGTGCCCTGCGGGAGGGCTACACCTTC.

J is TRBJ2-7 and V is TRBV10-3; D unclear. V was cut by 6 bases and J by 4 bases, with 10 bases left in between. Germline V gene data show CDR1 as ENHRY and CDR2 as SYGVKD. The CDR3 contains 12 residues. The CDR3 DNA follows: TGTGCCATCAGCCCGGACGGGTACGAGCAGTACGTC. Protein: CAISPDGYEQYV.

This CDR3 is CASSLVPSGNNEQFF. CDR3 sequence (DNA): TGCGCCAGCAGCTTGGTACCTAGCGGAAACAATGAGCAGTTCTTC. V gene TRBV5-1 combines with J gene TRBJ2-1, with 7 bases aligning to TRBD2. The trim removed 0 bases at V and 5 bases at J, leaving 5 bases unmatched. Germline-derived CDR1 and CDR2 are SGHRS and YFSETQ. The CDR3 totals 15 residues.

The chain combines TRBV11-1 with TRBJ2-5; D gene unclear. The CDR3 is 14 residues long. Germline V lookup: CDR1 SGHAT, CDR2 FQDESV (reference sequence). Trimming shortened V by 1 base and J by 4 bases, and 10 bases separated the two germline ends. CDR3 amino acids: CASSLGFSAETQYF. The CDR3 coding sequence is TGTGCCAGCAGCTTAGGTTTTTCGGCAGAGACCCAGTACTTC. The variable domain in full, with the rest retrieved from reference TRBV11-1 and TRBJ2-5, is EAEVAQSPRYKITEKSQAVAFWCDPISGHATLYWYRQILGQGPELLVQFQDESVVDDSQLPKDRFSAERLKGVDSTLKIQPAELGDSAMYLCASSLGFSAETQYFGPGTRLLVL.

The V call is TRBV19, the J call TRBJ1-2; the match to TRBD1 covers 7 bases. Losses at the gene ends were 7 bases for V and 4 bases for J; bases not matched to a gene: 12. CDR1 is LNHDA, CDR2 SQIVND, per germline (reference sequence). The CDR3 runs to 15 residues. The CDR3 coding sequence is TGTGCCAGTACCCTCTCCCGGGACAGCGCCTATGGCTACACCTTC. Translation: CASTLSRDSAYGYTF.